This TCR beta chain was sequenced for a study of control samples from healthy donors and cancer patients. The table came from immunoSEQ multiplex PCR; TCRdb's copy has only in-frame clones and leaves some out. The sample contains roughly 100,000 clones, around 90% of which appear only once. The sample was blood. The sequence came from a man aged 25 to 45 in good health.

The CDR3 nucleotides read TGTGCCAGCAGCCCAACGACAGGCAGCTCTGGAAACACCATATATTTT. Translated, it gives CASSPTTGSSGNTIYF. This rearrangement joins TRBV7-8 to TRBJ1-3; a weak D match, TRBD1 (6 bases). Germline V lookup: CDR1 SGHVS, CDR2 FQNEAQ. The germline V and J ends were trimmed by 5 bases and 0 bases, with 14 bases remaining between them. This CDR3 contains 16 residues. Together with reference TRBV7-8 and TRBJ1-3, the CDR3 gives the full variable domain: GAGVSQSPRYKVAKRGQDVALRCDPISGHVSLFWYQQALGQGPEFLTYFQNEAQLDKSGLPSDRFFAERPEGSVSTLKIQRTQQEDSAVYLCASSPTTGSSGNTIYFGEGSWLTVV.